Listed below are T cell receptor beta chains from one sample, sequenced in a study of post-analysis software for immune sequencing data. MiXCR was run by TCRdb on the PCR reads, yielding one entry per CDR3 protein. The profile shows hundreds of thousands of distinct CDR3 sequences, less than 35% of them singletons. Sequencing was done on a sample of blood. The receptors shown here come from a girl aged 5-17 years with multiple sclerosis. The CDR3 runs from the conserved cysteine through the conserved F or W. D genes are given only for firm matches. For some rows the clone size is stated as once, few or many, or as a class when expanded; others skip it.

abundance	j_gene	d_gene	v_gene	CDR3nt	CDR3aa
few	TRBJ2-3	.	TRBV20-1	TGCAGTGCTAGAGTCCAGACAAACACAGATACGCAGTATTTT	CSARVQTNTDTQYF
few	TRBJ2-3	.	TRBV20-1	TGCAGTGCTACCCGACTAGACTCACACGATACGCAGTATTTT	CSATRLDSHDTQYF
.	TRBJ1-6	TRBD1	TRBV5-1	TGCGCCAGCCACACAGGGGATAGGGGTTCACCCCTCCACTTT	CASHTGDRGSPLHF
.	TRBJ2-5	TRBD1	TRBV5-5	TGTACCAGCAGCTTGTTGCCAGGGGGCCAAGAGACCCAGTACTTC	CTSSLLPGGQETQYF
.	TRBJ2-1	.	TRBV27	TGTGCCAGCACGGCGAGGGGTTACAATGAGCAGTTCTTC	CASTARGYNEQFF
.	TRBJ2-5	.	TRBV3-1	TGTGCCAGCAGCCACGCCCCGCATGAGGAGACCCAGTACTTC	CASSHAPHEETQYF
.	TRBJ1-1	TRBD1	TRBV7-2	TGTGCCAGCAGCTTAGCGAATAGGGGGCGAGATTTCTTT	CASSLANRGRDFF
few	TRBJ2-5	TRBD1	TRBV7-9	TGTGCCAGCAGCTTACCCAGGGGGCCTGGAGAGACCCAGTACTTC	CASSLPRGPGETQYF
few	TRBJ2-1	.	TRBV27	TGTGCCAGCAGTTTAATGTTCCAGCGGGTTAACAATGAGCAGTTCTTC	CASSLMFQRVNNEQFF
.	TRBJ1-1	.	TRBV28	TGTGCCAGCCGCCGGGGGGACCCGGGAAGGACTGAAGCTTTCTTT	CASRRGDPGRTEAFF
.	TRBJ2-7	.	TRBV29-1	TGCAGCGTTGAGGTCAGGGGAGGTTACGAGCAGTACTTC	CSVEVRGGYEQYF
.	TRBJ2-4	TRBD1	TRBV7-2	TGTGCCAGCAGCTTACGGGGAGGGGGACAGGGGGCCTCTAAAAACATTCAGTACTTC	CASSLRGGGQGASKNIQYF
.	TRBJ1-2	.	TRBV27	TGTGCCAGCCGACGTAGGGGCGCAGGTCTGGGCTACACCTTC	CASRRRGAGLGYTF
.	TRBJ1-5	.	TRBV12-3/TRBV12-4	TGTGCCAGCAGCTACCAGCAGGGGAATCAGCCCCAGCATTTT	CASSYQQGNQPQHF
.	TRBJ1-1	.	TRBV20-1	TGCAGTGCTAGAGTTTCGGCGAAGAATACTGAAGCTTTCTTT	CSARVSAKNTEAFF
.	TRBJ2-5	TRBD1	TRBV10-3	TGTTCCATCCGGGACAGAACAAACCAAGAGACCCAGTACTTC	CSIRDRTNQETQYF
.	TRBJ1-2	.	TRBV20-1	TGCAGTGCCCCAGGGGACAACTATGGCTACACCTTC	CSAPGDNYGYTF
.	TRBJ2-3	.	TRBV20-1	TGCAGTGCCTACCGGGAACAGGGCACAGATACGCAGTATTTT	CSAYREQGTDTQYF
.	TRBJ2-5	TRBD1	TRBV20-1	TGCAGTGCCCACCAGGGGGCCGAGACCCAGTACTTC	CSAHQGAETQYF
.	TRBJ2-7	.	TRBV4-3	TGCGCCAGCAGCCAAGCACCGACGTACGAGCAGTACTTC	CASSQAPTYEQYF
.	TRBJ2-5	TRBD1	TRBV7-9	TGTGCCAGCAGCTTATCGGGACAGACTGAGACCCAGTACTTC	CASSLSGQTETQYF
.	TRBJ2-3	.	TRBV6-6	TGTGCCGCGGCCGGAGATACGCAGTATTTT	CAAAGDTQYF
.	TRBJ1-5	TRBD1	TRBV20-1	TGCAGTGCTCCCCCGGGACAGGGGGCGCAGCCCCAGCATTTT	CSAPPGQGAQPQHF
few	TRBJ1-2	.	TRBV12-3/TRBV12-4	TGTGCCAGCAGTCAGAGGTCGTTAGGCTATGGCTACACCTTC	CASSQRSLGYGYTF
.	TRBJ1-6	TRBD1	TRBV6-2/TRBV6-3	TGTGCCAGCAGTTACGGAACAGGGGGCGGTTCACCCCTCCACTTT	CASSYGTGGGSPLHF
.	TRBJ1-2	.	TRBV7-8	TGTGCCAGCAGCGGGCAGTCCGGTTACACCTTC	CASSGQSGYTF
few	TRBJ2-3	.	TRBV10-3	TGTGCCATAGGCAGCGGCACAGATACGCAGTATTTT	CAIGSGTDTQYF
.	TRBJ2-7	TRBD1	TRBV10-3	TGTGCCACCGTCCCAAAAGACAGGGGGCTCTACGAGCAGTACTTC	CATVPKDRGLYEQYF
few	TRBJ2-7	TRBD2	TRBV28	TGTGCCAGCAGAGCCGGGACTAGCGGCCCCTTCTACGAGCAGTACTTC	CASRAGTSGPFYEQYF
once	TRBJ1-6	.	TRBV18	TGTGCCAGCTCACCCCCTAATTCACCCCTCCACTTT	CASSPPNSPLHF
.	TRBJ2-1	TRBD2	TRBV9	TGTGCCAGCAGCCCTAGGACTAGCGCCAACAATGAGCAGTTCTTC	CASSPRTSANNEQFF
.	TRBJ1-1	.	TRBV15	TGTGCCACCGCCATGAGGCGAGGCGCTGAAGCTTTCTTT	CATAMRRGAEAFF
few	TRBJ2-3	.	TRBV10-3	TGTGCCATCAGTGGGACTCCCTCTTCGGATACGCAGTATTTT	CAISGTPSSDTQYF